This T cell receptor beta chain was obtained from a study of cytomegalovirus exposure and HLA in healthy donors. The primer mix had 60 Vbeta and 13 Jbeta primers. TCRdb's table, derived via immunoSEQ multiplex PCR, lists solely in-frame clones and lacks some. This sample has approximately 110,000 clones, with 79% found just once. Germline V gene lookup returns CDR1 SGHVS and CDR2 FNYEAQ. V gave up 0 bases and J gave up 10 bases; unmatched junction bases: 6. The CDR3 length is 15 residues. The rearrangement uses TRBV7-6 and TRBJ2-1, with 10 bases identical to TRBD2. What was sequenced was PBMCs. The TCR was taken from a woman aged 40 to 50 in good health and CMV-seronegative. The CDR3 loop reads CASSLAPSGSWEQFF. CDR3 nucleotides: TGTGCCAGCAGCTTAGCGCCTAGCGGGAGTTGGGAGCAGTTCTTC.